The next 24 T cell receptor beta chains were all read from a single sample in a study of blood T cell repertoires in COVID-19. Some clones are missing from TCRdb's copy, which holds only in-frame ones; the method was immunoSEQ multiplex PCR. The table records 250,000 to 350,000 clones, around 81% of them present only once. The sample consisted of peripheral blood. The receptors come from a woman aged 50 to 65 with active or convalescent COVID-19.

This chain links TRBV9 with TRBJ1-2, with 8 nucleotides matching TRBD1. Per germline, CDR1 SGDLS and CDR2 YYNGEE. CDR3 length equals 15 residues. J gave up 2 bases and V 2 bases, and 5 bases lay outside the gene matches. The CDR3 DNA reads TGTGCCAGCAGCGTCACCGGGACAGGCAACTATGGCTACACCTTC. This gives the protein CASSVTGTGNYGYTF. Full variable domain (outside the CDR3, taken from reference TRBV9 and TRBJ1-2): DSGVTQTPKHLITATGQRVTLRCSPRSGDLSVYWYQQSLDQGLQFLIQYYNGEERAKGNILERFSAQQFPDLHSELNLSSLELGDSALYFCASSVTGTGNYGYTFGSGTRLTVV.

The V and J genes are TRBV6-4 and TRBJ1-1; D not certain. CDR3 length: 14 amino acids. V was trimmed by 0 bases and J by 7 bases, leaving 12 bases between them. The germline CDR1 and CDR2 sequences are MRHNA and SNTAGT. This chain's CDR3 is CASSDSWQAGEAFF. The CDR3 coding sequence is TGTGCCAGCAGTGACTCATGGCAGGCGGGTGAAGCTTTCTTT.

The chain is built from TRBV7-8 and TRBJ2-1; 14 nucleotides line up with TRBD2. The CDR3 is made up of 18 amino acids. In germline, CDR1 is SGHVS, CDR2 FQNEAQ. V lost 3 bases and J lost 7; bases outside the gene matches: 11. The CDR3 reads CASSLSIPGLAGENEQFF. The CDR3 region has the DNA TGTGCCAGCAGCTTGTCTATCCCGGGACTAGCGGGGGAGAATGAGCAGTTCTTC.

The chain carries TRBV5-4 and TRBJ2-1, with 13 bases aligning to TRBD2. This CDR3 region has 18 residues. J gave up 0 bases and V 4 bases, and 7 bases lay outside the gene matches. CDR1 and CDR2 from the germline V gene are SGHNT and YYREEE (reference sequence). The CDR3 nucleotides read TGTGCCAGCAGCGGGGGACTAGCGGGGAGGGGCTCCTACAATGAGCAGTTCTTC. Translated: CASSGGLAGRGSYNEQFF.

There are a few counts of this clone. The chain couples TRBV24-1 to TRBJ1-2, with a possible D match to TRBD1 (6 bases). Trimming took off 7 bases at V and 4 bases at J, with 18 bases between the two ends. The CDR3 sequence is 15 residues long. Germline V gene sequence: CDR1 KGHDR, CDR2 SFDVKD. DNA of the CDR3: TGTGCCACCAGCTCCGCAGGGGTCCCATTCTATGGCTACACCTTC. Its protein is CATSSAGVPFYGYTF.

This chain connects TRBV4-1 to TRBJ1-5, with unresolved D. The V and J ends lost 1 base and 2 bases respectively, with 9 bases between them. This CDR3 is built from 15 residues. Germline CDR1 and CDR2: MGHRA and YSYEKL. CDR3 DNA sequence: TGCGCCAGCAGCCAAGCCCTAGTGGGCAATCAGCCCCAGCATTTT. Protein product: CASSQALVGNQPQHF.

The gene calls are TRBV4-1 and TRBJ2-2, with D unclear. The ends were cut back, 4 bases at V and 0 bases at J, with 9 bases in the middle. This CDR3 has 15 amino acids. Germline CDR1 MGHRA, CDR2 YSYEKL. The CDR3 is CASSLLSANTGELFF. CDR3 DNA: TGCGCCAGCAGCCTTCTAAGCGCGAACACCGGGGAGCTGTTTTTT.

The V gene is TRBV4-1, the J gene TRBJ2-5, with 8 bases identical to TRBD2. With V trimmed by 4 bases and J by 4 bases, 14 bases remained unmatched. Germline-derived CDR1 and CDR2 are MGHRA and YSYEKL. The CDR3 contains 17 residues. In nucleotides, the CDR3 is TGCGCCAGCAGCCGCCTTCATCGGGAGGGGATAAGAGAGACCCAGTACTTC. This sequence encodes CASSRLHREGIRETQYF.

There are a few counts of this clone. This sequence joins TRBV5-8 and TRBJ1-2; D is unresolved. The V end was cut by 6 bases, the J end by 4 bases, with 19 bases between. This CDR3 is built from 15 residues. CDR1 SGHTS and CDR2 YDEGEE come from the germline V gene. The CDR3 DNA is TGTGCCAGCAATGGTTGGACGGGAGCCCTCTATGGCTACACCTTC. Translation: CASNGWTGALYGYTF.

The CDR3 protein is CAWSVGGHMNSYEQYF. DNA for the CDR3: TGTGCCTGGAGTGTTGGGGGCCATATGAACTCCTACGAGCAGTACTTC. The chain recombines TRBV30 with TRBJ2-7, with a weak D call TRBD1 (6 bases). The germline V and J ends were trimmed by 0 bases and 0 bases, with 15 bases remaining between them. The CDR3 sequence is 16 residues long. CDR1 GTSNPN and CDR2 SVGIG come from the germline V gene (reference sequence).

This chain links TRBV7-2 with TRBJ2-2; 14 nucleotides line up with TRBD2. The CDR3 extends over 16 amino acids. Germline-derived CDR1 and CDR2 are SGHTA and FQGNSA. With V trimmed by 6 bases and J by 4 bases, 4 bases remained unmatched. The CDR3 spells CASSRTSGRSTGELFF. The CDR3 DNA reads TGTGCCAGCAGTCGGACTAGCGGGAGGTCCACCGGGGAGCTGTTTTTT.

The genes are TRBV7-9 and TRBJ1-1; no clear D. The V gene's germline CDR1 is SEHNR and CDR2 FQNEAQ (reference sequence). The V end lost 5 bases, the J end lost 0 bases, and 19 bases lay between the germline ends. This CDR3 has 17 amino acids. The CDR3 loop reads CASSPSQTPRLNTEAFF. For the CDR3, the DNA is TGTGCCAGCAGCCCCTCCCAGACACCACGTCTGAACACTGAAGCTTTCTTT.

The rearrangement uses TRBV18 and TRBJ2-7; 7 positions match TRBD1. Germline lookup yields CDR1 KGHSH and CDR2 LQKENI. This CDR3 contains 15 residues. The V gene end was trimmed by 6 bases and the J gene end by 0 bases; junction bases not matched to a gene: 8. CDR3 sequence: CASSLGQKSSYEQYF. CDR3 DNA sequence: TGTGCCAGCTCCCTGGGACAGAAAAGCTCCTACGAGCAGTACTTC. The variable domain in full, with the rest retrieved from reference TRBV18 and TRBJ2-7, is NAGVMQNPRHLVRRRGQEARLRCSPMKGHSHVYWYRQLPEEGLKFMVYLQKENIIDESGMPKERFSAEFPKEGPSILRIQQVVRGDSAAYFCASSLGQKSSYEQYFGPGTRLTVT.

The DNA for the CDR3 is TGTGCCAGCAGCCAACGAGGGAGGGACACAGATACGCAGTATTTT. The encoded protein is CASSQRGRDTDTQYF. The chain recombines TRBV3-1 (or the pseudogene TRBV3-2) with TRBJ2-3, with 7 bases aligning to TRBD2. CDR1 and CDR2 (germline): LGHDT, YNNKEL (reference sequence). The CDR3 spans 15 residues. V shed 2 bases, J shed 2 bases, and the junction held 4 bases outside the gene matches.

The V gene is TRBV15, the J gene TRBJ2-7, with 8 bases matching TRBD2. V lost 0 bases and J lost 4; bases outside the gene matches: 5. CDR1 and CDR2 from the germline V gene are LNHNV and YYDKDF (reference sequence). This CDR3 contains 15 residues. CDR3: CATSRDGTRSYEQYF. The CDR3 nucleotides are TGTGCCACCAGCAGAGATGGGACTAGATCGTACGAGCAGTACTTC.

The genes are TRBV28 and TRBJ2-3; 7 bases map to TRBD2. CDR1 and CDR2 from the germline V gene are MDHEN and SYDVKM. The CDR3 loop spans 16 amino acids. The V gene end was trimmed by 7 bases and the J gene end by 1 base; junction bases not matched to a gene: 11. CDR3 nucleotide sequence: TGTGCCAGCACCAGAGGGTGGGGAGGGGGCACAGATACGCAGTATTTT. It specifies CASTRGWGGGTDTQYF. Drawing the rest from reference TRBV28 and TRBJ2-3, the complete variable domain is DVKVTQSSRYLVKRTGEKVFLECVQDMDHENMFWYRQDPGLGLRLIYFSYDVKMKEKGDIPEGYSVSREKKERFSLILESASTNQTSMYLCASTRGWGGGTDTQYFGPGTRLTVL.

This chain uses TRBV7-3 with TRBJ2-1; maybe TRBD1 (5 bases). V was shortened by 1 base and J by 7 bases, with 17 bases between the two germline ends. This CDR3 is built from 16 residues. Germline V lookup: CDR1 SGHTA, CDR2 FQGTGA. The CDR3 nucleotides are TGTGCCAGCAGCTTAATCGGTAATTTCAGGGTTAATGAGCAGTTCTTC. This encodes CASSLIGNFRVNEQFF.

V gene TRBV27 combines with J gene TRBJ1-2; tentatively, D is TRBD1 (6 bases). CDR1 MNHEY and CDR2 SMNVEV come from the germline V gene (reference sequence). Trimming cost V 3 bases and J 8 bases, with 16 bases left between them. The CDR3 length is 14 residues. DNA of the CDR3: TGTGCCAGCAGTTTGAACCTCAGGGGAGGGGGCTACACCTTC. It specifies CASSLNLRGGGYTF.

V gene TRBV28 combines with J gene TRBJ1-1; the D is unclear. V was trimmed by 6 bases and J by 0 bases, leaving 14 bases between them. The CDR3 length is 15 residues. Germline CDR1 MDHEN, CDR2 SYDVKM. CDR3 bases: TGTGCCAGCAGCCAAACATACACCATGAACACTGAAGCTTTCTTT. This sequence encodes CASSQTYTMNTEAFF.

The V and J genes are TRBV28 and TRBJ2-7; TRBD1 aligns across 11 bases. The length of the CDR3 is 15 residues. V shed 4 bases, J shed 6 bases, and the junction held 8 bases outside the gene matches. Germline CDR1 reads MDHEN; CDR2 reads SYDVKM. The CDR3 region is CASSSPGTGGSEQYF. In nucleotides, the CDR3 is TGTGCCAGCAGTTCGCCCGGGACAGGGGGGAGCGAGCAGTACTTC.

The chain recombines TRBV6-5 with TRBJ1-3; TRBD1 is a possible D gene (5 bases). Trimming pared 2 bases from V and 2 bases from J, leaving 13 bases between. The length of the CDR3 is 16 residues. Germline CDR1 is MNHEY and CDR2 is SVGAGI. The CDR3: CASSYRPNRPGNTIYF. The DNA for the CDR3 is TGTGCCAGCAGTTACCGGCCAAACAGGCCTGGAAACACCATATATTTT.

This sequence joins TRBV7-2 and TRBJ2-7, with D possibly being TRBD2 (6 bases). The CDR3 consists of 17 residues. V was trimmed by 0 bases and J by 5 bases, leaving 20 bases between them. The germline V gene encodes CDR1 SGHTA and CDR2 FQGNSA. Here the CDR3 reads CASSLAGLAGWANEQYF. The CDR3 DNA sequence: TGTGCCAGCAGCTTAGCAGGGTTGGCGGGATGGGCGAACGAGCAGTACTTC.

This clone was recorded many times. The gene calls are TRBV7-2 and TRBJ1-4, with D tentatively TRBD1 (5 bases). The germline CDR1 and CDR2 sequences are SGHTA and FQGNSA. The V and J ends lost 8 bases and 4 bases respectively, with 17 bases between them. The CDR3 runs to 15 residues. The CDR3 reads CASSPGGALNEKLFF. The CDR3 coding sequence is TGTGCCAGCTCCCCGGGAGGGGCCCTTAATGAAAAACTGTTTTTT. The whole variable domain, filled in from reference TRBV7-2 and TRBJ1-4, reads GAGVSQSPSNKVTEKGKDVELRCDPISGHTALYWYRQSLGQGLEFLIYFQGNSAPDKSGLPSDRFSAERTGGSVSTLTIQRTQQEDSAVYLCASSPGGALNEKLFFGSGTQLSVL.

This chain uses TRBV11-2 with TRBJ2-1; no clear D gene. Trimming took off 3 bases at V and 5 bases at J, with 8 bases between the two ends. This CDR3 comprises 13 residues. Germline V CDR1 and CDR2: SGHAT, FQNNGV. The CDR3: CASSFSRDNEQFF. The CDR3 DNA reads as TGTGCCAGCAGCTTTAGCAGAGACAATGAGCAGTTCTTC.